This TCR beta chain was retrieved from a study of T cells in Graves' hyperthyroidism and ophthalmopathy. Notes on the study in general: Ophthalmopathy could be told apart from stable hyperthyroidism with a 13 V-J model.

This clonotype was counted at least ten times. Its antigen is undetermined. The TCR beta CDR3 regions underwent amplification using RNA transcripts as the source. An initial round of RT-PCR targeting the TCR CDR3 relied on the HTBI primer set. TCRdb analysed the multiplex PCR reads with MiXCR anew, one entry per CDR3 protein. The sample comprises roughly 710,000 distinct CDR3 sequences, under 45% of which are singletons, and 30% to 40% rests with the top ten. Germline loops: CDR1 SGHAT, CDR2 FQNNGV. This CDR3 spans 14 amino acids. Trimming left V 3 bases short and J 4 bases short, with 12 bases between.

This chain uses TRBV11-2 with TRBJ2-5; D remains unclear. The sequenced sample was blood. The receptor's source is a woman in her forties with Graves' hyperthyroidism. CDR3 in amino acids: CASSFHTSPETQYF. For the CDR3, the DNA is TGTGCCAGCAGCTTCCACACCTCACCAGAGACCCAGTACTTC.